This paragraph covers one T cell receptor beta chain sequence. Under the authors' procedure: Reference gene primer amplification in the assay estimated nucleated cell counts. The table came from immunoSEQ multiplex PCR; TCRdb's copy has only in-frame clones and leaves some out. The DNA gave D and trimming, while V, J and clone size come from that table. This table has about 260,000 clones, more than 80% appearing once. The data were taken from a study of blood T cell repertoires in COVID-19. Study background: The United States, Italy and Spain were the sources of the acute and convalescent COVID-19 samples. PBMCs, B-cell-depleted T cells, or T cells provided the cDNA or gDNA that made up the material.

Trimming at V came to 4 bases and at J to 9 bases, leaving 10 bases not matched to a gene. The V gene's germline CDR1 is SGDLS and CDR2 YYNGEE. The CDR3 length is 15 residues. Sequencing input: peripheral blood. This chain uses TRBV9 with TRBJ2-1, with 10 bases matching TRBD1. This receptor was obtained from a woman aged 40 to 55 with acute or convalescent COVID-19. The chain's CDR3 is CASSRGQGLPAEQFF. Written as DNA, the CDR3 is TGTGCCAGCAGCAGGGGACAGGGGTTACCGGCTGAGCAGTTCTTC.